These 21 T cell receptor beta chains were all obtained from the same sample, sequenced in a study of T cells expressing NK-cell markers (dated by TCRdb to about 2020). The library was made by 5' RACE. The instrument was an Illumina HiSeq 2000. One entry per CDR3 protein sequence results from the TCRdb reprocessing of the reads, with DNA left out. Per the sample table, the count is 150,000 to 170,000 distinct CDR3 sequences. The leading ten clones occupy roughly a third of the sample. The specimen was blood T cells: a sorted CD56 or NKG2C T cell subset, CD4+ or CD8+ T cells, or bulk PBMC T cells (not recorded which). Source of these receptors: a woman aged 45 to 65 in good health. Donor details come from another sample of the same person, matched by shared clones.

This sequence joins TRBV3-1 and TRBJ2-2; no DNA is available, so the TRBD2 call from TCRdb remains unchecked. Germline-derived CDR1 and CDR2 are LGHDT and YNNKEL (reference sequence). The CDR3 has 15 residues. CDR3 residues: CASSMGLENTGELFF.

The rearrangement joins TRBV4-1 to TRBJ2-6; checking the TCRdb D call of TRBD1 is not possible without DNA. Germline V gene sequence: CDR1 MGHRA, CDR2 YSYEKL. The CDR3 is 19 residues long. The CDR3 loop is CASSQVGGQGFSGANVLTF.

The chain carries TRBV29-1 and TRBJ1-2; the D gene TCRdb calls, TRBD1, cannot be checked with no DNA. Germline CDR1 SQVTM, CDR2 ANQGSEA. The CDR3 runs 13 residues. CDR3 residues: CSVTGGTNYGYTF.

The rearrangement joins TRBV24-1 to TRBJ2-1. CDR1 and CDR2 from the germline V gene are KGHDR and SFDVKD. CDR3 size: 16 residues. The CDR3 here is CATSDLSASPANEQFF.

This chain joins TRBV4-1 and TRBJ2-7. The CDR3 is 15 amino acids. Germline CDR1 and CDR2: MGHRA and YSYEKL. This chain's CDR3 is CASSRVTGSSYEQYF.

This chain uses TRBV20-1 with TRBJ2-7; TCRdb's D call of TRBD2 is untestable without DNA. Germline V gives CDR1 DFQATT, CDR2 SNEGSKA (reference sequence). The CDR3 covers 15 residues. CDR3 in amino acids: CSASWGGRAVYEQYF.

The rearrangement uses TRBV11-2 and TRBJ2-5; TCRdb's D call of TRBD2 is untestable without DNA. The CDR3 contains 15 residues. Germline assignment: CDR1 SGHAT and CDR2 FQNNGV. CDR3 amino acids: CASSYSPGAQETQYF. The variable domain in full, with the rest retrieved from reference TRBV11-2 and TRBJ2-5, is EAGVAQSPRYKIIEKRQSVAFWCNPISGHATLYWYQQILGQGPKLLIQFQNNGVVDDSQLPKDRFSAERLKGVDSTLKIQPAKLEDSAVYLCASSYSPGAQETQYFGPGTRLLVL.

The V call is TRBV12-3 or TRBV12-4, the J call TRBJ1-2; as DNA is missing, the TRBD1 call by TCRdb cannot be tested. The CDR3 has 16 amino acids. The CDR3 is CASSQHLRDTTYGYTF.

This chain connects TRBV7-9 to TRBJ2-3. Germline V gene data show CDR1 as SEHNR and CDR2 as FQNEAQ (reference sequence). CDR3 length: 11 amino acids. The CDR3 sequence: CASTRSDTQYF.

The rearrangement links TRBV27 to TRBJ1-6. The germline CDR1 and CDR2 sequences are MNHEY and SMNVEV (reference sequence). The CDR3 consists of 12 residues. The CDR3 spells CASSLLGGGLHF.

The chain has TRBV4-1 and TRBJ1-4; checking the TCRdb D call of TRBD1 is not possible without DNA. The CDR3 contains 15 residues. Germline CDR1 MGHRA, CDR2 YSYEKL. CDR3: CASSRPGTTNEKLFF.

This chain joins TRBV12-3 or TRBV12-4 and TRBJ2-1; TCRdb reports TRBD1, a call that lacks DNA to check it against. CDR3 length equals 16 residues. The CDR3 is CASSYPGPKEYNEQFF.

The chain carries TRBV11-3 and TRBJ1-1. The CDR3 sequence is 13 residues long. Germline loops: CDR1 SGHNT, CDR2 YENEEA. CDR3: CASSSTDSGEAFF. The full variable domain, completed using reference TRBV11-3 and TRBJ1-1, is EAGVVQSPRYKIIEKKQPVAFWCNPISGHNTLYWYLQNLGQGPELLIRYENEEAVDDSQLPKDRFSAERLKGVDSTLKIQPAELGDSAVYLCASSSTDSGEAFFGQGTRLTVV.

The chain recombines TRBV4-2 with TRBJ2-7. Germline V gene lookup returns CDR1 LGHNA and CDR2 YNFKEQ. The CDR3 sequence is 13 residues long. The CDR3: CASSQDRLYEQYF.

The chain uses TRBV4-1 and TRBJ2-1. Germline V CDR1 and CDR2: MGHRA, YSYEKL. This CDR3 spans 12 amino acids. CDR3 amino acids: CASSQVRNEQFF.

The chain is built from TRBV10-3 and TRBJ2-2. This CDR3 is 15 amino acids long. CDR1 ENHRY and CDR2 SYGVKD come from the germline V gene. CDR3 amino acids: CAISESGMETGELFF.

The rearrangement links TRBV27 to TRBJ1-4. Germline V lookup: CDR1 MNHEY, CDR2 SMNVEV (reference sequence). The CDR3 runs 17 residues. The CDR3 sequence is CASASIDLVATNEKLFF.

V gene TRBV6-5 combines with J gene TRBJ2-1. CDR1 MNHEY and CDR2 SVGAGI come from the germline V gene. This CDR3 comprises 14 residues. CDR3 loop: CASSYFHSDNEQFF.

This chain connects TRBV3-1 to TRBJ2-5; TCRdb picks TRBD1, but there is no DNA to check that call. This CDR3 has 15 amino acids. CDR1 and CDR2 from the germline V gene are LGHDT and YNNKEL (reference sequence). The CDR3 here is CASSQEQGADETQYF.

The chain couples TRBV24-1 to TRBJ1-1; TCRdb picks TRBD1, but there is no DNA to check that call. The CDR3 has 17 residues. Per the germline V gene, CDR1 is KGHDR and CDR2 is SFDVKD. The chain's CDR3 is CATSDSPRTGGRTEAFF.

The CDR3 here is CASSVVSGSYNEQFF. The chain couples TRBV9 to TRBJ2-1. This CDR3 is 15 amino acids long. Per the germline V gene, CDR1 is SGDLS and CDR2 is YYNGEE. Drawing the rest from reference TRBV9 and TRBJ2-1, the complete variable domain is DSGVTQTPKHLITATGQRVTLRCSPRSGDLSVYWYQQSLDQGLQFLIQYYNGEERAKGNILERFSAQQFPDLHSELNLSSLELGDSALYFCASSVVSGSYNEQFFGPGTRLTVL.